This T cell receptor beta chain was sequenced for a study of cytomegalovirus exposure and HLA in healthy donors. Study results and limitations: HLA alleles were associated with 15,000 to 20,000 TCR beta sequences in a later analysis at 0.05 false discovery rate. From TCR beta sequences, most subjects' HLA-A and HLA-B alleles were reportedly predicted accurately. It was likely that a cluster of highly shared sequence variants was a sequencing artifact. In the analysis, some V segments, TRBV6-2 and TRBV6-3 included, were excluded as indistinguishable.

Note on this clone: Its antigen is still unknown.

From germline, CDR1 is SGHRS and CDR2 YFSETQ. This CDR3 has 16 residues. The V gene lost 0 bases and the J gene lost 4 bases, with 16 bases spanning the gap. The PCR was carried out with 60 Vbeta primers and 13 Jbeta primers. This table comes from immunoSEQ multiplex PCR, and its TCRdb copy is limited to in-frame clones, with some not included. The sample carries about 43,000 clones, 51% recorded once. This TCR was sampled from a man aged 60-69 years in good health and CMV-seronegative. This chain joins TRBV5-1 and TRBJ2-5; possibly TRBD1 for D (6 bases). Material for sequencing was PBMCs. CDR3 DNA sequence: TGCGCCAGCAGCTTGGGGACAGTTAGGCTCGGAGAGACCCAGTACTTC. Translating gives CASSLGTVRLGETQYF. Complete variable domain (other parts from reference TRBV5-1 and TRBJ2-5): KAGVTQTPRYLIKTRGQQVTLSCSPISGHRSVSWYQQTPGQGLQFLFEYFSETQRNKGNFPGRFSGRQFSNSRSEMNVSTLELGDSALYLCASSLGTVRLGETQYFGPGTRLLVL.